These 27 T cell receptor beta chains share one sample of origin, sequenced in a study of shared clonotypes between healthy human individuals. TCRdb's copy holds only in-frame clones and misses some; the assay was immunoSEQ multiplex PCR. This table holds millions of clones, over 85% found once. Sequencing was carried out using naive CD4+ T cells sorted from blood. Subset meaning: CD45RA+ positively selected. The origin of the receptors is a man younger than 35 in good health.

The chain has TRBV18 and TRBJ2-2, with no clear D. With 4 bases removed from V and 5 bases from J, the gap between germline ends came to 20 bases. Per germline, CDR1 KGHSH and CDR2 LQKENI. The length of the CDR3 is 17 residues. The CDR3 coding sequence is TGTGCCAGCTCACTTTGGGGATCTCAAGCGTCAACCGGGGAGCTGTTTTTT. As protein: CASSLWGSQASTGELFF.

CDR3 amino acids: CASSSWTGTSYNEQFF. The CDR3, as DNA: TGTGCCAGCAGCTCATGGACAGGGACCTCCTACAATGAGCAGTTCTTC. V is TRBV13 and J is TRBJ2-1, with 8 bases that match TRBD1. The CDR3 is 16 residues long. Germline CDR1 and CDR2: PRHDT and FYEKMQ (reference sequence). J gave up 0 bases and V 4 bases, and 5 bases lay outside the gene matches.

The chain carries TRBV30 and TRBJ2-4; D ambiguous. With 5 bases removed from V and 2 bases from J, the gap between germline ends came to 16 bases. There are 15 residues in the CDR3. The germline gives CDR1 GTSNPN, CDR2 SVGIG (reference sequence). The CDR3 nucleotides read TGTGCCTGGTCCCTAGGGCTGGGTACCAAAAACATTCAGTACTTC. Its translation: CAWSLGLGTKNIQYF. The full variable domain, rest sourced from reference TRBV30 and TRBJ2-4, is SQTIHQWPATLVQPVGSPLSLECTVEGTSNPNLYWYRQAAGRGLQLLFYSVGIGQISSEVPQNLSASRPQDRQFILSSKKLLLSDSGFYLCAWSLGLGTKNIQYFGAGTRLSVL.

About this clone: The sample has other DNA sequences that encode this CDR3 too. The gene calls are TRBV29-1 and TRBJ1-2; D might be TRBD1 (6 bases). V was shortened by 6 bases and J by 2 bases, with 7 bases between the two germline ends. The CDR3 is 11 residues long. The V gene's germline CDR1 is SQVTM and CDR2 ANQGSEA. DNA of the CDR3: TGCAGCGTCGGACAGAACTATGGCTACACCTTC. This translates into CSVGQNYGYTF.

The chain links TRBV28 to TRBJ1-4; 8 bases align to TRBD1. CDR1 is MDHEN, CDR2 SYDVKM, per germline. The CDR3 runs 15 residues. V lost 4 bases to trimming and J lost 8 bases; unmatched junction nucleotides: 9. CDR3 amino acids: CASSSRDRFGEKLFF. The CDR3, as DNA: TGTGCCAGCAGTTCGAGGGACAGGTTTGGGGAAAAACTGTTTTTT. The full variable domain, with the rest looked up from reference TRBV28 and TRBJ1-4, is DVKVTQSSRYLVKRTGEKVFLECVQDMDHENMFWYRQDPGLGLRLIYFSYDVKMKEKGDIPEGYSVSREKKERFSLILESASTNQTSMYLCASSSRDRFGEKLFFGSGTQLSVL.

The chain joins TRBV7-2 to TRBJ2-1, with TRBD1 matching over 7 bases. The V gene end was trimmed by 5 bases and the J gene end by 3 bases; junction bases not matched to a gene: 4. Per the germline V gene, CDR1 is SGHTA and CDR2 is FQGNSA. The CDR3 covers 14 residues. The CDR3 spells CASSKGQSYNEQFF. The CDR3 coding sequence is TGTGCCAGCAGCAAGGGACAGAGCTACAATGAGCAGTTCTTC.

CDR3: CASSTNTEAFF. The CDR3 coding sequence is TGTGCCAGCTCAACCAACACTGAAGCTTTCTTT. This chain links TRBV2 with TRBJ1-1, with no clear D. Trimming left V 8 bases short and J 2 bases short, with 6 bases between. This CDR3 spans 11 amino acids. Germline values: CDR1 SNHLY, CDR2 FYNNEI.

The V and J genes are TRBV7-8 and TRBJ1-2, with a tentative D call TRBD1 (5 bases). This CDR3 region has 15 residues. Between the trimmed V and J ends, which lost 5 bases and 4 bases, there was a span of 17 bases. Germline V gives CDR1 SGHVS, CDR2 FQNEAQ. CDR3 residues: CASSPSPQGSYGYTF. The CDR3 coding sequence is TGTGCCAGCAGCCCTAGCCCCCAGGGTTCCTATGGCTACACCTTC. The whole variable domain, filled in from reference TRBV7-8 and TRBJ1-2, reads GAGVSQSPRYKVAKRGQDVALRCDPISGHVSLFWYQQALGQGPEFLTYFQNEAQLDKSGLPSDRFFAERPEGSVSTLKIQRTQQEDSAVYLCASSPSPQGSYGYTFGSGTRLTVV.

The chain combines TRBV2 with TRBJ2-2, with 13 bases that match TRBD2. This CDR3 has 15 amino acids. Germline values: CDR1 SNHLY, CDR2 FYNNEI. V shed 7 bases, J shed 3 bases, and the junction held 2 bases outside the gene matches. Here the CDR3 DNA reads TGTGCCAGCAAAGGGACTAGCGGGGACACCGGGGAGCTGTTTTTT. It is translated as CASKGTSGDTGELFF.

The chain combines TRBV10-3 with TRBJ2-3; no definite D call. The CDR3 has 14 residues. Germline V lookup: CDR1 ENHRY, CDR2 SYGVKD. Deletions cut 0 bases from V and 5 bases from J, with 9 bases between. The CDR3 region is CAISESSAIDTQYF. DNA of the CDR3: TGTGCCATCAGTGAGTCCTCGGCTATAGATACGCAGTATTTT.

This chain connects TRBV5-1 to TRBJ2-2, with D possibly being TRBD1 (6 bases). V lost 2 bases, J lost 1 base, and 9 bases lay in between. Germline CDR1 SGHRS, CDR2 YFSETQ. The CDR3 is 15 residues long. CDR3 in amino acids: CASSFPTGNTGELFF. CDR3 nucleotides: TGCGCCAGCAGCTTTCCGACAGGGAACACCGGGGAGCTGTTTTTT.

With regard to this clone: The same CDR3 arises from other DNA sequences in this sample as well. CDR3 in DNA: TGTGCCAGCAGCTTGACTGGGGCCAACGTCCTGACTTTC. Its translation: CASSLTGANVLTF. The genes are TRBV5-4 and TRBJ2-6; D gene ambiguous. The length of the CDR3 is 13 residues. Deletions cut 1 base from V and 2 bases from J, with 1 base between. Germline loops: CDR1 SGHNT, CDR2 YYREEE (reference sequence). The variable domain in full, with the rest retrieved from reference TRBV5-4 and TRBJ2-6, is ETGVTQSPTHLIKTRGQQVTLRCSSQSGHNTVSWYQQALGQGPQFIFQYYREEENGRGNFPPRFSGLQFPNYSSELNVNALELDDSALYLCASSLTGANVLTFGAGSRLTVL.

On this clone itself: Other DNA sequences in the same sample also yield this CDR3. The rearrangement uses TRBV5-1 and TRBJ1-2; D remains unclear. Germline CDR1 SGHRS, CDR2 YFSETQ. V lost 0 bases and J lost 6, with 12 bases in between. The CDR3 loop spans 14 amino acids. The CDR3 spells CASSLAGQWDGYTF. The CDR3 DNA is TGCGCCAGCAGCTTGGCCGGCCAGTGGGATGGCTACACCTTC.

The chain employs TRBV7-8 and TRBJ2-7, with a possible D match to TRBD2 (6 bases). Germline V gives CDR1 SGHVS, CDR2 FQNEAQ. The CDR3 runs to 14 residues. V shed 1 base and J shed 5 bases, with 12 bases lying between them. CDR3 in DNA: TGTGCCAGCAGCTTAGGCGTAGGGAGGAACGAGCAGTACTTC. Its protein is CASSLGVGRNEQYF. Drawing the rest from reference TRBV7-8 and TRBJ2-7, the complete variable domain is GAGVSQSPRYKVAKRGQDVALRCDPISGHVSLFWYQQALGQGPEFLTYFQNEAQLDKSGLPSDRFFAERPEGSVSTLKIQRTQQEDSAVYLCASSLGVGRNEQYFGPGTRLTVT.

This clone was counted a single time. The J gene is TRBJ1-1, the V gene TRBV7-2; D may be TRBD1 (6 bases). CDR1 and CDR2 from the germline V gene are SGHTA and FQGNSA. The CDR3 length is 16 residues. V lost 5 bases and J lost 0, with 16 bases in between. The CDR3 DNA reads TGTGCCAGCAGCCTACGGCCGACAGGTATGAACACTGAAGCTTTCTTT. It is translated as CASSLRPTGMNTEAFF.

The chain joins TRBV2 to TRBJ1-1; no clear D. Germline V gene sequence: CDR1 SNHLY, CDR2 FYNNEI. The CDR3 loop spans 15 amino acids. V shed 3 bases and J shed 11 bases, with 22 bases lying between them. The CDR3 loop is CASSETPTSVIGAFF. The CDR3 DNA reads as TGTGCCAGCAGTGAGACACCGACATCTGTTATAGGCGCTTTCTTT.

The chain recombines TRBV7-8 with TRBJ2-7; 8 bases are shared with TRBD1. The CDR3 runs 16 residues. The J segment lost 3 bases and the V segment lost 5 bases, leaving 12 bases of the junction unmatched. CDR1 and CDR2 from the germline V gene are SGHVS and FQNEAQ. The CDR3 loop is CASSPDPDRVSYEQYF. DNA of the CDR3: TGTGCCAGCAGCCCCGACCCGGACAGGGTGAGCTACGAGCAGTACTTC.

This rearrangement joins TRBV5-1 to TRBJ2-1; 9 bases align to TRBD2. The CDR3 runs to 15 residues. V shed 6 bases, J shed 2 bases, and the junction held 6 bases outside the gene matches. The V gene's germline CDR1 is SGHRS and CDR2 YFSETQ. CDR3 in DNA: TGCGCCAGCATGGATCTAGCGGGGACCTACAATGAGCAGTTCTTC. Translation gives CASMDLAGTYNEQFF. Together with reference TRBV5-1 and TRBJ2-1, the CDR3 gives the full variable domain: KAGVTQTPRYLIKTRGQQVTLSCSPISGHRSVSWYQQTPGQGLQFLFEYFSETQRNKGNFPGRFSGRQFSNSRSEMNVSTLELGDSALYLCASMDLAGTYNEQFFGPGTRLTVL.

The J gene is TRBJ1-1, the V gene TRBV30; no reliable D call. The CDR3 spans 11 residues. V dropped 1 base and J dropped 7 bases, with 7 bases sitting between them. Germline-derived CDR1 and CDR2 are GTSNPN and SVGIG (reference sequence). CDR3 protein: CAWSGWGEAFF. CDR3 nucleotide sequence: TGTGCCTGGAGTGGTTGGGGTGAAGCTTTCTTT.

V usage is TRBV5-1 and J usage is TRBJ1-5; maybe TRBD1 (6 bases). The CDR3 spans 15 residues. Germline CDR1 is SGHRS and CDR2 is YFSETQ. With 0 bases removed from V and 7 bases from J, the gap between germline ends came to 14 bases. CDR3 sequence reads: CASSLDQGREQPQHF. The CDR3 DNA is TGCGCCAGCAGCTTGGACCAGGGGCGGGAACAGCCCCAGCATTTT.

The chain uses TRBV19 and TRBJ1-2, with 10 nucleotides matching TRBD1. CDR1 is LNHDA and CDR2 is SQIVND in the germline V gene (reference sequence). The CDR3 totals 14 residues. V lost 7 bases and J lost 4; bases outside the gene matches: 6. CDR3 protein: CASNRQGAGYGYTF. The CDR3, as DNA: TGTGCCAGTAATCGACAGGGGGCCGGCTATGGCTACACCTTC.

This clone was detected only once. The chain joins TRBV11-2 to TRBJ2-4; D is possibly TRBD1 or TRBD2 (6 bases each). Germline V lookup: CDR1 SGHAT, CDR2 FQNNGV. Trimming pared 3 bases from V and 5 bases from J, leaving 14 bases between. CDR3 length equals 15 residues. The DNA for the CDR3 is TGTGCCAGCAGCTTTATCGGGGGCTCTCAAAACATTCAGTACTTC. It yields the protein CASSFIGGSQNIQYF.

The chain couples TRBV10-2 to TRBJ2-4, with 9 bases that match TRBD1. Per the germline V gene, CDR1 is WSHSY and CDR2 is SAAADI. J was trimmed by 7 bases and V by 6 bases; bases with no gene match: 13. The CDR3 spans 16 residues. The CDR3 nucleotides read TGCGCCAGCAGCCGGGACAGGGTCCCACCCGGTAACATTCAGTACTTC. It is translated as CASSRDRVPPGNIQYF.

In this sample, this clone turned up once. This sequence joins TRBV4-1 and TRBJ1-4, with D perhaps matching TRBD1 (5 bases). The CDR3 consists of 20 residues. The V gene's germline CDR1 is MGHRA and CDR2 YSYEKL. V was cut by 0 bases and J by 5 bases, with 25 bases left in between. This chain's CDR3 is CASSQDLPRVPFKTNEKLFF. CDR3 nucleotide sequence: TGCGCCAGCAGCCAAGATCTCCCCAGGGTGCCTTTTAAGACAAATGAAAAACTGTTTTTT.

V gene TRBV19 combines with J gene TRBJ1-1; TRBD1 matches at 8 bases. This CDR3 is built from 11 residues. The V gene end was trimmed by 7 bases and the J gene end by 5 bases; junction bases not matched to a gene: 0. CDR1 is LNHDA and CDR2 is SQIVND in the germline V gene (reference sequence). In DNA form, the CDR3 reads TGTGCCAGTAACAGGGGGACTGAAGCTTTCTTT. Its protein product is CASNRGTEAFF.

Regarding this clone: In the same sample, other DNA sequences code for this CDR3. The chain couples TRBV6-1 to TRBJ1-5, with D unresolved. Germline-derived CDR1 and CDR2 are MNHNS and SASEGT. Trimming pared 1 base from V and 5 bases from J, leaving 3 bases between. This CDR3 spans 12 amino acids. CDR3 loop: CASSEVDQPQHF. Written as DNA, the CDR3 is TGTGCCAGCAGTGAAGTAGATCAGCCCCAGCATTTT.

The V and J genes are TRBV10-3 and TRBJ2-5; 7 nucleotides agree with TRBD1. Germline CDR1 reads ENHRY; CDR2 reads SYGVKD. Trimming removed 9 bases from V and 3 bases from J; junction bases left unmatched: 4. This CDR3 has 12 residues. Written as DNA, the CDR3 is TGTGCCATTCGACAGGGCGAAGAGACCCAGTACTTC. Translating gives CAIRQGEETQYF.